A single sample gave rise to the 17 T cell receptor beta chains below, sequenced in a study of T cell clones after liver transplantation. TCRdb keeps only in-frame clones here, not all; method: immunoSEQ multiplex PCR. The sample lists around 71,000 clones, roughly 80% occurring once. The starting material was CD4+ T cells from blood, obtained 12 months after liver transplant. The receptors were gathered from a human patient who received a liver transplant. Some T cells may trace back to the graft donor.

The chain combines TRBV2 with TRBJ1-5; no clear D. The CDR3 contains 14 residues. CDR1 SNHLY and CDR2 FYNNEI come from the germline V gene. V lost 4 bases, J lost 9 bases, and 16 bases lay in between. The CDR3 nucleotides are TGTGCCAGCAGTGGTAGCAGGAATTTAGGGCCCCAGCATTTT. This codes for CASSGSRNLGPQHF.

The chain combines TRBV5-1 with TRBJ2-5; D not resolved. V was trimmed by 2 bases and J by 1 base, leaving 9 bases between them. This CDR3 contains 14 residues. The germline V gene has CDR1 SGHRS and CDR2 YFSETQ. CDR3: CASSFLQVQETQYF. For the CDR3, the DNA is TGCGCCAGCAGCTTCCTACAAGTCCAAGAGACCCAGTACTTC.

This rearrangement joins TRBV28 to TRBJ1-4; TRBD1 is a possible D gene (5 bases). Germline V CDR1 and CDR2: MDHEN, SYDVKM. V was pared by 10 bases and J by 5 bases, with 17 bases between. The CDR3 consists of 14 residues. CDR3 bases: TGTGCCACCCGGCCCCAGGGTTGGAATGAAAAACTGTTTTTT. It specifies CATRPQGWNEKLFF. The full variable domain, rest sourced from reference TRBV28 and TRBJ1-4, is DVKVTQSSRYLVKRTGEKVFLECVQDMDHENMFWYRQDPGLGLRLIYFSYDVKMKEKGDIPEGYSVSREKKERFSLILESASTNQTSMYLCATRPQGWNEKLFFGSGTQLSVL.

This clone came up once. The V gene is TRBV4-2, the J gene TRBJ2-7, with 10 positions matching TRBD2. This CDR3 spans 16 amino acids. The V gene end was trimmed by 0 bases and the J gene end by 4 bases; junction bases not matched to a gene: 6. The germline CDR1 and CDR2 sequences are LGHNA and YNFKEQ. The CDR3 region has the DNA TGTGCCAGCAGCCAAGAATCACTAGCGGGAATATACGAGCAGTACTTC. It yields the protein CASSQESLAGIYEQYF.

The chain is built from TRBV6-1 and TRBJ2-7; a possible D gene is TRBD1 (5 bases). This CDR3 comprises 14 residues. Trimming stripped 4 bases from V and 3 bases from J, with 13 bases between. Germline V gives CDR1 MNHNS, CDR2 SASEGT. CDR3 protein: CASSVRQGYYEQYF. CDR3 bases: TGTGCCAGCAGTGTGCGGCAGGGTTACTACGAGCAGTACTTC.

This clone was found a few times. The chain recombines TRBV11-2 with TRBJ2-1; possibly TRBD2 for D (5 bases). The length of the CDR3 is 14 residues. In germline, CDR1 is SGHAT, CDR2 FQNNGV. With 3 bases removed from V and 1 base from J, the gap between germline ends came to 7 bases. The CDR3 loop reads CASSFRGSYNEQFF. The DNA for the CDR3 is TGTGCCAGCAGCTTTAGAGGGTCCTACAATGAGCAGTTCTTC.

The gene calls are TRBV28 and TRBJ1-3; D not certain. The length of the CDR3 is 14 residues. Between the trimmed V and J ends, which lost 5 bases and 5 bases, there was a span of 13 bases. Germline assignment: CDR1 MDHEN and CDR2 SYDVKM. CDR3 DNA sequence: TGTGCCAGCAGTGAAGTCAGGAACCGAAACACCATATATTTT. Residues: CASSEVRNRNTIYF.

The genes are TRBV27 and TRBJ1-5; tentative D call: TRBD1 (6 bases). Trimming shortened V by 2 bases and J by 0 bases, and 14 bases separated the two germline ends. This CDR3 has 17 amino acids. Germline CDR1 and CDR2: MNHEY and SMNVEV (reference sequence). The DNA for the CDR3 is TGTGCCAGCAGTTTACGGTCCGGCAGGGGTAGCAATCAGCCCCAGCATTTT. Translating it yields CASSLRSGRGSNQPQHF.

The CDR3 DNA reads TGTGCCAGCAGCCGGTCCGGGACAGCTGGGGCCAACGTCCTGACTTTC. Amino acids: CASSRSGTAGANVLTF. The J gene is TRBJ2-6, the V gene TRBV27, with TRBD1 matching over 7 bases. Germline values: CDR1 MNHEY, CDR2 SMNVEV (reference sequence). The ends lost 6 bases at V and 2 bases at J; junction bases unmatched: 7. This CDR3 spans 16 amino acids.

This clone was detected once. V gene TRBV6-6 combines with J gene TRBJ2-7, with TRBD1 matching over 9 bases. V lost 6 bases and J lost 6; bases outside the gene matches: 15. This CDR3 spans 16 amino acids. CDR1 is MNHNY, CDR2 SVGAGI, per germline (reference sequence). The CDR3 region is CASSRDRDNRLAEQYF. Written as DNA, the CDR3 is TGTGCCAGCAGCCGGGACAGGGACAACCGTCTGGCCGAGCAGTACTTC.

The chain combines TRBV5-1 with TRBJ2-3, with D uncertain. Germline lookup yields CDR1 SGHRS and CDR2 YFSETQ. Trimming stripped 0 bases from V and 2 bases from J, with 7 bases between. The CDR3 totals 14 residues. The CDR3 loop is CASSLAQPTDTQYF. Here the CDR3 DNA reads TGCGCCAGCAGCTTGGCCCAGCCCACAGATACGCAGTATTTT.

V is TRBV14 and J is TRBJ2-7; D uncertain. The V gene's germline CDR1 is SGHDN and CDR2 FVKESK. The CDR3 runs to 13 residues. The germline V and J ends were trimmed by 2 bases and 2 bases, with 7 bases remaining between them. The CDR3 nucleotides are TGTGCCAGCAGCCAATTCGGGCCCTACGAGCAGTACTTC. This sequence encodes CASSQFGPYEQYF.

The rearrangement uses TRBV5-1 and TRBJ2-1; D unclear. V lost 4 bases and J lost 5, with 4 bases in between. Germline CDR1 reads SGHRS; CDR2 reads YFSETQ. This CDR3 spans 11 amino acids. CDR3 region: CASSGNNEQFF. CDR3 in DNA: TGCGCCAGCAGCGGCAACAATGAGCAGTTCTTC.

This clone was picked up one time. The chain carries TRBV6-5 and TRBJ2-5, with a weak D call TRBD1 (6 bases). There are 11 residues in the CDR3. V gave up 7 bases and J gave up 4 bases, with 7 bases separating them. The germline CDR1 and CDR2 sequences are MNHEY and SVGAGI. CDR3 protein: CASKQGETQYF. The CDR3 DNA reads as TGTGCCAGCAAACAGGGAGAGACCCAGTACTTC.

CDR3 sequence reads: CASSPTEGLNTEAFF. Here the CDR3 DNA reads TGTGCCAGCAGCCCTACAGAGGGGCTTAACACTGAAGCTTTCTTT. The chain couples TRBV14 to TRBJ1-1, with D maybe TRBD1 (5 bases). The V and J ends lost 4 bases and 2 bases respectively, with 14 bases between them. Germline CDR1 and CDR2: SGHDN and FVKESK. CDR3 size: 15 residues. Looking up the rest from reference TRBV14 and TRBJ1-1 gives the full variable domain: EAGVTQFPSHSVIEKGQTVTLRCDPISGHDNLYWYRRVMGKEIKFLLHFVKESKQDESGMPNNRFLAERTGGTYSTLKVQPAELEDSGVYFCASSPTEGLNTEAFFGQGTRLTVV.

The V and J genes are TRBV4-1 and TRBJ2-7; weak D call: TRBD2 (6 bases). V was cut by 3 bases and J by 2 bases, with 17 bases left in between. The CDR3 totals 16 residues. Germline CDR1 is MGHRA and CDR2 is YSYEKL. CDR3 nucleotides: TGCGCCAGCAGCCACAAGTTCGCGGAGGGACCCTACGAGCAGTACTTC. This sequence encodes CASSHKFAEGPYEQYF.

The gene calls are TRBV5-1 and TRBJ2-2, with unresolved D. Germline V gives CDR1 SGHRS, CDR2 YFSETQ. V was pared by 0 bases and J by 0 bases, with 6 bases between. This CDR3 has 15 residues. DNA of the CDR3: TGCGCCAGCAGCTTGGTAGTCGCGAACACCGGGGAGCTGTTTTTT. Translation: CASSLVVANTGELFF.